This section outlines one T cell receptor (beta chain) sequence together with its context. Its antigen is as yet unknown. CDR3 length: 12 amino acids. Germline V gives CDR1 SQVTM, CDR2 ANQGSEA. The data originate from a study of CXCR3-negative and CXCR3-positive naive CD8 T cells. The authors made the TRB cDNA libraries by 5' RACE using UMI labels. TCRdb reprocessed the 5' RACE reads, keeping one entry per CDR3 protein, no DNA. The sample includes 110,000 or so distinct CDR3 sequences. Regarding the study as a whole: Greater hydrophobicity was found in TRB CDR3s of CXCR3-positive naive cells than of CXCR3-negative naive cells.

The chain combines TRBV29-1 with TRBJ1-1. Sequencing was done on a sample of naive CXCR3+ CD8+ T cells from blood. The subset: CD45RO-CCR7+CD27+CD95- naive CD8+ T cells expressing CXCR3 (TNR3+). This sequence was found in a human donor in good health. Some clones in this sample may be carry-over from other donors' samples. CDR3: CSIKAQNTEAFF.